What follows describes a single TCR beta chain. Deletions cut 8 bases from V and 1 base from J, with 15 bases between. The CDR3 consists of 15 residues. The germline V gene has CDR1 MNHEY and CDR2 SVGAGI. This sample is drawn from a study of blood T cell repertoires in COVID-19. Study overall: Sites in the United States, Italy and Spain provided acute and convalescent COVID-19 samples.

Data came from immunoSEQ multiplex PCR; TCRdb stores just in-frame clones and leaves some out. This sample carries tens of thousands of clones, about 90% of them seen once, and the ten largest clones take under 6.5%. The rearrangement uses TRBV6-5 and TRBJ1-3; TRBD1 might be the D (5 bases). Sequencing was carried out using peripheral blood. This sequence was found in a man aged 50-59 years with active COVID-19. CDR3: CASGRGGFSGNTIYF. The CDR3, as DNA: TGTGCCAGCGGTCGGGGGGGATTTTCTGGAAACACCATATATTTT.